Listed here are 28 T cell receptor beta chains from one sample, sequenced in a study of identical twins. From the 5' RACE reads, TCRdb called clonotypes with MiXCR, one entry per CDR3 protein. The sample shows roughly 750,000 distinct CDR3 sequences, 20% to 25% of them seen only once. The data were also submitted as part of a second study, on T cells expressing NK-cell markers.

Source material: PBMCs. The receptors originated from a young woman in good health.

This clonotype has only one observation. V is TRBV7-8 and J is TRBJ2-5, with 8 bases matching TRBD2. Germline CDR1 is SGHVS and CDR2 is FQNEAQ. CDR3 length equals 12 residues. The CDR3 nucleotides read TGTGGAACGGGGGGGTTCCAAGAGACCCAGTACTTC. Residues: CGTGGFQETQYF.

This clonotype has just a few counts. The chain recombines TRBV6-1 with TRBJ2-6; no clear D. There are 13 residues in the CDR3. Per the germline V gene, CDR1 is MNHNS and CDR2 is SASEGT. The V and J ends lost 8 bases and 1 base respectively, with 6 bases between them. As DNA, the CDR3 is TGTGCCAGCTGCCAGTCTGGGGCCAACGTCCTGACTTTC. It is translated as CASCQSGANVLTF.

This clonotype was seen only a few times. The CDR3 DNA sequence: TGCAGTGCCCTTGACCCGACAGGCACGTCCGAAGCTTTCTTT. Translated, it gives CSALDPTGTSEAFF. The rearrangement uses TRBV20-1 and TRBJ1-1, with D possibly being TRBD1 (6 bases). This CDR3 has 14 amino acids. Germline CDR1 reads DFQATT; CDR2 reads SNEGSKA (reference sequence). V lost 6 bases, J lost 8 bases, and 22 bases lay in between.

V and J are TRBV5-6 and TRBJ1-2; 7 bases agree with TRBD1. Germline V lookup: CDR1 SGHDT, CDR2 YYEEEE. The V segment lost 1 base and the J segment 0 bases; nucleotides outside the gene matches: 6. This CDR3 has 16 amino acids. The chain's CDR3 is CASSLRGQPANYGYTF. The DNA for the CDR3 is TGTGCCAGCAGCTTGAGGGGACAGCCTGCTAACTATGGCTACACCTTC.

This chain connects TRBV5-1 to TRBJ2-1; no clear D. The CDR3 is 13 amino acids. CDR1 is SGHRS, CDR2 YFSETQ, per germline. V lost 3 bases, J lost 6 bases, and 10 bases lay in between. The chain's CDR3 is CASSSLNTNEQFF. DNA of the CDR3: TGCGCCAGCAGCTCTCTGAATACCAATGAGCAGTTCTTC.

This clonotype was recorded many times. The chain uses TRBV5-5 and TRBJ2-3; D is uncertain. V gave up 5 bases and J gave up 0 bases, with 7 bases separating them. The V gene's germline CDR1 is SGHKS and CDR2 YYEKEE (reference sequence). The CDR3 sequence is 13 residues long. This CDR3 is CASRKGSTDTQYF. The CDR3 coding sequence is TGTGCCAGCAGGAAAGGGAGCACAGATACGCAGTATTTT. The full variable domain, rest sourced from reference TRBV5-5 and TRBJ2-3, is DAGVTQSPTHLIKTRGQQVTLRCSPISGHKSVSWYQQVLGQGPQFIFQYYEKEERGRGNFPDRFSARQFPNYSSELNVNALLLGDSALYLCASRKGSTDTQYFGPGTRLTVL.

This clonotype occurred once. This chain links TRBV10-3 with TRBJ1-4; D is unresolved. CDR1 and CDR2 (germline): ENHRY, SYGVKD. The CDR3 runs to 16 residues. V lost 3 bases, J lost 6 bases, and 17 bases lay in between. CDR3 DNA: TGTGCCATCAGTGATCCTCGGACGGCCCGATATGAAAAACTGTTTTTT. Translated: CAISDPRTARYEKLFF.

The chain joins TRBV4-1 to TRBJ2-1, with 9 positions matching TRBD2. Germline values: CDR1 MGHRA, CDR2 YSYEKL. This CDR3 comprises 19 residues. V shed 4 bases and J 5 bases; nucleotides not matched to a gene: 18. In DNA, the CDR3 is TGCGCCAGCAGCCTCAGGGACCTCAAAGCGGGAGGACGAAACAATGAGCAGTTCTTC. Protein sequence: CASSLRDLKAGGRNNEQFF.

A remark on this clonotype: Germline is not matched at one junction end, which may reflect a read error. This chain uses TRBV4-3 with TRBJ2-1, with a possible D match to TRBD2 (6 bases). The germline V gene has CDR1 LGHNA and CDR2 YSLEER. The CDR3 has 16 residues. CDR3 in DNA: TGCGCCAGCAGCCAAGATCGGCGGGACTCCTACAATAAGCAGTTCTTC. Protein sequence: CASSQDRRDSYNKQFF.

In its sample, this clonotype was seen a few times. CDR3 in amino acids: CASSAQGDLREQYF. The CDR3, as DNA: TGTGCCAGCAGTGCCCAGGGGGACCTCCGCGAGCAGTACTTC. The chain is built from TRBV6-4 and TRBJ2-7, with TRBD1 matching 7 bases. There are 14 residues in the CDR3. CDR1 MRHNA and CDR2 SNTAGT come from the germline V gene. Losses at the gene ends were 4 bases for V and 6 bases for J; bases not matched to a gene: 9.

CDR3 residues: CASSVDPGQQETQYF. CDR3 in DNA: TGTGCCAGCAGCGTGGACCCGGGACAGCAAGAGACCCAGTACTTC. This chain connects TRBV9 to TRBJ2-5, with TRBD1 matching 7 bases. The CDR3 has 15 residues. Germline V gene data show CDR1 as SGDLS and CDR2 as YYNGEE. Germline trimming cut 2 bases from V and 2 bases from J; bases unmatched to any gene: 6.

This chain joins TRBV7-7 and TRBJ2-1, with D maybe TRBD2 (6 bases). The CDR3 runs to 14 residues. Germline V gene lookup returns CDR1 SSHAT and CDR2 FNYEAQ (reference sequence). V lost 3 bases, J lost 10 bases, and 16 bases lay in between. The CDR3 here is CASSLRDSHVEQFF. CDR3 DNA sequence: TGTGCCAGCAGCTTGCGGGACTCCCACGTGGAGCAGTTCTTC.

The chain employs TRBV27 and TRBJ2-7; 10 bases fit TRBD1. This CDR3 comprises 12 residues. V was clipped by 7 bases and J by 6 bases; unmatched bases: 3. Germline CDR1 reads MNHEY; CDR2 reads SMNVEV (reference sequence). CDR3 in amino acids: CASTDRGGEQYF. DNA of the CDR3: TGTGCCAGCACGGACAGGGGGGGCGAGCAGTACTTC.

The table lists this clonotype with a few counts. This chain uses TRBV7-2 with TRBJ2-1, with 7 nucleotides matching TRBD2. Germline CDR1 SGHTA, CDR2 FQGNSA. V trimming: 5 bases; J trimming: 3 bases; junction bases outside the gene matches: 7. This CDR3 is 15 amino acids long. Written as DNA, the CDR3 is TGTGCCAGCAGCCCCTATGGGGGGGACTACAATGAGCAGTTCTTC. This sequence encodes CASSPYGGDYNEQFF.

With regard to this clonotype: The final CDR3 position lacks the conserved phenylalanine or tryptophan, pointing to a likely read error. The chain is built from TRBV20-1 and TRBJ2-7; D possibly corresponds to TRBD1 (6 bases). Trimming took off 3 bases at V and 2 bases at J, with 14 bases between the two ends. The CDR3 runs 14 residues. Per germline, CDR1 DFQATT and CDR2 SNEGSKA (reference sequence). The CDR3 spells CSARRQDRPYEQYL. The CDR3 DNA reads TGCAGTGCTAGGAGACAGGACCGCCCCTACGAGCAGTACTTA.

This clonotype was counted between two and nine times. This rearrangement joins TRBV20-1 to TRBJ2-6, with 8 bases matching TRBD1. The V gene end was trimmed by 3 bases and the J gene end by 0 bases; junction bases not matched to a gene: 10. Looked up from germline, CDR1 is DFQATT and CDR2 is SNEGSKA (reference sequence). The length of the CDR3 is 18 residues. CDR3 region: CSARVGQGLFSGANVLTF. The DNA for the CDR3 is TGCAGTGCTAGGGTTGGACAGGGACTTTTCTCTGGGGCCAACGTCCTGACTTTC.

The CDR3 region has the DNA TGTGCCAGCAGAGACGGGGTGACAGATACGCAGTATTTT. Protein sequence: CASRDGVTDTQYF. The V gene is TRBV5-4, the J gene TRBJ2-3; possibly TRBD2 for D (5 bases). This CDR3 comprises 13 residues. Germline-derived CDR1 and CDR2 are SGHNT and YYREEE (reference sequence). Trimming took off 5 bases at V and 3 bases at J, with 10 bases between the two ends. Variable domain in full (rest from reference TRBV5-4 and TRBJ2-3): ETGVTQSPTHLIKTRGQQVTLRCSSQSGHNTVSWYQQALGQGPQFIFQYYREEENGRGNFPPRFSGLQFPNYSSELNVNALELDDSALYLCASRDGVTDTQYFGPGTRLTVL.

The chain carries TRBV3-1 and TRBJ2-7; 7 bases match TRBD2. V lost 1 base and J lost 0; bases outside the gene matches: 6. The CDR3 runs 16 residues. From germline, CDR1 is LGHDT and CDR2 YNNKEL (reference sequence). DNA for the CDR3: TGTGCCAGCAGCCAAGGGGGAGGGACCCGCTCCTACGAGCAGTACTTC. Protein: CASSQGGGTRSYEQYF.

The table lists this clonotype with a few counts. V and J are TRBV6-5 and TRBJ2-3, with D perhaps TRBD1 or TRBD2 (5 bases each). Germline V lookup: CDR1 MNHEY, CDR2 SVGAGI. The CDR3 runs to 14 residues. The V and J ends lost 3 bases and 5 bases respectively, with 12 bases between them. This CDR3 is CASSYGAREDTQYF. The CDR3, as DNA: TGTGCCAGCAGTTATGGGGCTCGGGAAGATACGCAGTATTTT.

The chain combines TRBV5-1 with TRBJ2-5; D not resolved. Per germline, CDR1 SGHRS and CDR2 YFSETQ. The CDR3 extends over 15 amino acids. Deletions cut 0 bases from V and 5 bases from J, with 14 bases between. The CDR3 is CASSLEGQAFETQYF. The CDR3 DNA reads as TGCGCCAGCAGCTTGGAGGGTCAGGCATTCGAGACCCAGTACTTC. Combining the CDR3 with reference TRBV5-1 and TRBJ2-5 gives the whole variable domain KAGVTQTPRYLIKTRGQQVTLSCSPISGHRSVSWYQQTPGQGLQFLFEYFSETQRNKGNFPGRFSGRQFSNSRSEMNVSTLELGDSALYLCASSLEGQAFETQYFGPGTRLLVL.

CDR3 sequence reads: CSASRLAEQFF. The DNA for the CDR3 is TGCAGTGCTAGCCGACTAGCGGAGCAGTTCTTC. The V call is TRBV20-1, the J call TRBJ2-1; 8 positions match TRBD2. CDR1 is DFQATT and CDR2 is SNEGSKA in the germline V gene (reference sequence). V was pared by 3 bases and J by 10 bases, with 2 bases of the junction left unmatched. The CDR3 totals 11 residues.

This clonotype was observed at least ten times. The chain links TRBV4-2 to TRBJ2-7; D is unclear. The CDR3 runs to 13 residues. Trimming shortened V by 2 bases and J by 7 bases, and 12 bases separated the two germline ends. Germline CDR1 LGHNA, CDR2 YNFKEQ. The CDR3 sequence: CASSQFSLGEQYF. The DNA of the CDR3 is TGTGCCAGCAGCCAATTTTCTTTGGGGGAGCAGTACTTC.

This clonotype showed up many times. The rearrangement uses TRBV12-3 or TRBV12-4 and TRBJ2-1; no definite D call. The CDR3 loop spans 17 amino acids. V gave up 3 bases and J gave up 7 bases, with 22 bases separating them. The CDR3 loop reads CASSFVGADRARNEQFF. As DNA, the CDR3 is TGTGCCAGCAGTTTTGTCGGTGCGGACCGGGCAAGGAATGAGCAGTTCTTC.

This clonotype appeared a few times. CDR3 sequence reads: CASSPYRVRGADTQYF. CDR3 in DNA: TGCGCCAGCAGCCCGTACAGGGTCCGAGGCGCAGATACGCAGTATTTT. The V and J genes are TRBV4-3 and TRBJ2-3, with D perhaps matching TRBD1 (6 bases). The CDR3 loop spans 16 amino acids. V lost 4 bases and J 4 bases, leaving 18 bases between the germline ends. The germline gives CDR1 LGHNA, CDR2 YSLEER.

This clonotype has a handful of counts. V and J are TRBV12-3 or TRBV12-4 and TRBJ2-1; D is uncertain. V lost 3 bases and J 13 bases, leaving 13 bases between the germline ends. The CDR3 is 12 amino acids. CDR3 protein: CASSFGPRLQFF. The CDR3, as DNA: TGTGCCAGCAGTTTTGGGCCAAGATTACAGTTCTTC.

This clonotype was recorded a few times. The chain couples TRBV20-1 to TRBJ2-2; 7 nucleotides agree with TRBD1. Per the germline V gene, CDR1 is DFQATT and CDR2 is SNEGSKA (reference sequence). The CDR3 sequence is 14 residues long. V lost 6 bases and J lost 0; bases outside the gene matches: 4. The CDR3 region is CSAQGGPNTGELFF. As DNA, the CDR3 is TGCAGTGCCCAAGGGGGCCCGAACACCGGGGAGCTGTTTTTT.

The DNA for the CDR3 is TGTGCCAGCAGCTTTGGGGGGAGTTACACCGGGGAGCTGTTTTTT. This gives the protein CASSFGGSYTGELFF. The chain joins TRBV7-2 to TRBJ2-2, with D possibly TRBD2 on 6 matching bases. The CDR3 runs 15 residues. CDR1 SGHTA and CDR2 FQGNSA come from the germline V gene. V lost 3 bases and J 3 bases, leaving 11 bases between the germline ends.

This chain links TRBV20-1 with TRBJ2-3; a possible D gene is TRBD1 (5 bases). The germline gives CDR1 DFQATT, CDR2 SNEGSKA (reference sequence). Trimming shortened V by 2 bases and J by 8 bases, and 14 bases separated the two germline ends. The CDR3 contains 13 residues. As DNA, the CDR3 is TGCAGTGCTAGACAGGGTGGCTGGCTTACGCAGTATTTT. Amino acid sequence: CSARQGGWLTQYF.